The 30 T cell receptor beta chains presented below share a single source sample, sequenced in a study of T cell responses to AZD1222 COVID-19 vaccine (dated by TCRdb to the early 2020s). Library prep was done by the immunoSEQ multiplex PCR assay. What TCRdb holds here is the immuneACCESS table cut down to in-frame rearrangements. Part of the clones is not present; checked against another copy, under half of the missing clones reflect an unresolved V gene, and the others are unexplained. The sample records more than 100,000 clones, under 90% of which are singletons. Of the sample, 6% to 8% falls within the top ten clones. Reading the label with the study, this specimen's time point is: baseline before first vaccination. The source material was peripheral blood, sampled on day 0 of AZD1222 vaccination. Receptors were obtained from an adult in good health.

CDR3 amino acids: CASSSPFGHSYEQYF. DNA of the CDR3: TGTGCCAGCAGTTCCCCCTTTGGTCACAGCTACGAGCAGTACTTC. The gene calls are TRBV25-1 and TRBJ2-7, with no clear D. This CDR3 spans 15 amino acids. The germline V gene encodes CDR1 MGHDK and CDR2 SYGVNS. The V end lost 5 bases, the J end lost 3 bases, and 17 bases lay between the germline ends.

The chain links TRBV7-9 to TRBJ2-7, with no clear D. Germline CDR1 is SEHNR and CDR2 is FQNEAQ (reference sequence). CDR3 size: 13 residues. Between the trimmed V and J ends, which lost 5 bases and 2 bases, there was a span of 10 bases. CDR3 loop: CASSPLGPYEQYF. The CDR3 DNA reads as TGTGCCAGCAGCCCCTTGGGCCCCTACGAGCAGTACTTC. Complete variable domain (other parts from reference TRBV7-9 and TRBJ2-7): DTGVSQNPRHKITKRGQNVTFRCDPISEHNRLYWYRQTLGQGPEFLTYFQNEAQLEKSRLLSDRFSAERPKGSFSTLEIQRTEQGDSAMYLCASSPLGPYEQYFGPGTRLTVT.

The gene calls are TRBV6-5 and TRBJ1-4; D perhaps matches TRBD1 (6 bases). V lost 7 bases and J 8 bases, leaving 14 bases between the germline ends. Germline CDR1 MNHEY, CDR2 SVGAGI. The CDR3 is 13 residues long. CDR3: CASIGQREEKLFF. The CDR3 DNA follows: TGTGCCAGCATAGGACAGCGGGAGGAAAAACTGTTTTTT.

This rearrangement joins TRBV4-3 to TRBJ2-3, with D hard to call. CDR3 length: 14 amino acids. The V end lost 4 bases, the J end lost 1 base, and 9 bases lay between the germline ends. Germline values: CDR1 LGHNA, CDR2 YSLEER. CDR3 sequence reads: CASSPAGGTDTQYF. CDR3 coding DNA: TGCGCCAGCAGCCCCGCCGGCGGCACAGATACGCAGTATTTT.

V gene TRBV2 combines with J gene TRBJ2-5, with 8 bases aligning to TRBD2. Unmatched junction bases numbered 1, after V lost 6 bases and J lost 4 bases. Germline assignment: CDR1 SNHLY and CDR2 FYNNEI. CDR3 size: 12 residues. Written as DNA, the CDR3 is TGTGCCAGCAGCGGGGGGGTAGAGACCCAGTACTTC. Residues: CASSGGVETQYF.

The chain is built from TRBV7-6 and TRBJ2-5, with 10 bases identical to TRBD2. With V trimmed by 0 bases and J by 0 bases, 10 bases remained unmatched. The germline V gene encodes CDR1 SGHVS and CDR2 FNYEAQ. The CDR3 contains 19 residues. CDR3 DNA: TGTGCCAGCAGCTTAGCGCCACTAGCGGGAACCACGTACCAAGAGACCCAGTACTTC. The encoded protein is CASSLAPLAGTTYQETQYF.

The chain has TRBV4-3 and TRBJ2-3; D gene unclear. V was trimmed by 0 bases and J by 8 bases, leaving 9 bases between them. Per the germline V gene, CDR1 is LGHNA and CDR2 is YSLEER. CDR3 length: 13 residues. CDR3 sequence: CASSQDDGRTQYF. The CDR3 DNA reads TGCGCCAGCAGCCAAGATGACGGTCGTACGCAGTATTTT.

The chain is built from TRBV4-1 and TRBJ1-1; TRBD1 matches 10 bases. The CDR3 sequence is 15 residues long. In germline, CDR1 is MGHRA, CDR2 YSYEKL. The trim removed 4 bases at V and 1 base at J, leaving 3 bases unmatched. The CDR3 is CASSLWDRGNTEAFF. Written as DNA, the CDR3 is TGCGCCAGCAGCCTATGGGACAGGGGGAACACTGAAGCTTTCTTT.

CDR3 amino acids: CASSNQADNQPQHF. The CDR3 DNA follows: TGTGCCAGTAGTAACCAGGCCGACAATCAGCCCCAGCATTTT. The rearrangement links TRBV19 to TRBJ1-5; unclear D gene. The CDR3 sequence is 14 residues long. CDR1 LNHDA and CDR2 SQIVND come from the germline V gene (reference sequence). V was pared by 4 bases and J by 3 bases, with 10 bases between.

The chain is built from TRBV28 and TRBJ1-1, with D maybe TRBD1 (6 bases). The ends were cut back, 8 bases at V and 11 bases at J, with 18 bases in the middle. Per the germline V gene, CDR1 is MDHEN and CDR2 is SYDVKM. The CDR3 is 12 amino acids. CDR3 nucleotide sequence: TGTGCCAGCCGAACCGGGGGCGGTAGGGCTTTCTTT. Protein: CASRTGGGRAFF.

This CDR3 is CASSSFSGAGELFF. The DNA for the CDR3 is TGCGCCAGCAGCTCCTTTAGCGGGGCCGGGGAGCTGTTTTTT. The chain has TRBV5-1 and TRBJ2-2; TRBD2 agrees at 8 bases. V shed 3 bases and J 6 bases; nucleotides not matched to a gene: 4. There are 14 residues in the CDR3. Germline loops: CDR1 SGHRS, CDR2 YFSETQ.

This chain joins TRBV10-2 and TRBJ2-2; 9 bases fit TRBD1. With 2 bases clipped from V and 5 bases from J, the junction kept 9 bases outside the gene matches. The CDR3 extends over 17 amino acids. Germline lookup yields CDR1 WSHSY and CDR2 SAAADI. In DNA form, the CDR3 reads TGCGCCAGCAGTGAGGGGCCGACAGGGGGGTGGACCGGGGAGCTGTTTTTT. This codes for CASSEGPTGGWTGELFF.

The chain combines TRBV7-2 with TRBJ2-7, with D possibly being TRBD2 (5 bases). In germline, CDR1 is SGHTA, CDR2 FQGNSA. The ends were cut back, 3 bases at V and 6 bases at J, with 9 bases in the middle. The CDR3 totals 12 residues. The CDR3 reads CASSFSSPEQYF. The CDR3 coding sequence is TGTGCCAGCAGCTTTTCTAGCCCCGAGCAGTACTTC. Full variable domain (outside the CDR3, taken from reference TRBV7-2 and TRBJ2-7): GAGVSQSPSNKVTEKGKDVELRCDPISGHTALYWYRQSLGQGLEFLIYFQGNSAPDKSGLPSDRFSAERTGGSVSTLTIQRTQQEDSAVYLCASSFSSPEQYFGPGTRLTVT.

This clone was seen a single time. The CDR3 DNA is TGTGCCATTTCGACAGAGTCCTACGAGCAGTACTTC. Its translation: CAISTESYEQYF. The chain links TRBV10-3 to TRBJ2-7; perhaps TRBD1 as D (5 bases). The CDR3 consists of 12 residues. Germline V gene lookup returns CDR1 ENHRY and CDR2 SYGVKD. V lost 9 bases, J lost 1 base, and 10 bases lay in between.

This chain connects TRBV2 to TRBJ1-2; D remains ambiguous. V was pared by 10 bases and J by 7 bases, with 19 bases between. The CDR3 has 13 amino acids. Germline V gene sequence: CDR1 SNHLY, CDR2 FYNNEI. The CDR3 DNA is TGTGCCATCCCTATCCCCACACGAAGTGGCTACACCTTC. As protein: CAIPIPTRSGYTF. The full variable domain, rest sourced from reference TRBV2 and TRBJ1-2, is EPEVTQTPSHQVTQMGQEVILRCVPISNHLYFYWYRQILGQKVEFLVSFYNNEISEKSEIFDDQFSVERPDGSNFTLKIRSTKLEDSAMYFCAIPIPTRSGYTFGSGTRLTVV.

The chain has TRBV12-3 or TRBV12-4 and TRBJ2-7; D gene ambiguous. V lost 6 bases and J 1 base, leaving 7 bases between the germline ends. The CDR3 sequence is 12 residues long. CDR3 sequence: CASRPESYEQYF. In DNA, the CDR3 is TGTGCCAGCAGGCCCGAATCCTACGAGCAGTACTTC.

A few counts support this clone. The V call is TRBV6-5, the J call TRBJ1-5; the D is unclear. The germline V and J ends were trimmed by 0 bases and 11 bases, with 17 bases remaining between them. Germline loops: CDR1 MNHEY, CDR2 SVGAGI. This CDR3 has 15 amino acids. CDR3 nucleotide sequence: TGTGCCAGCAGTTACTCGAATGACCAGGCGACCACCCAGCATTTT. Translated: CASSYSNDQATTQHF.

The rearrangement uses TRBV28 and TRBJ1-1, with D tentatively TRBD1 (5 bases). The CDR3 runs 14 residues. V lost 6 bases to trimming and J lost 0 bases, with 11 bases between them. Germline lookup yields CDR1 MDHEN and CDR2 SYDVKM. The CDR3 sequence is CASSPGRMNTEAFF. The DNA of the CDR3 is TGTGCCAGCAGCCCGGGACGTATGAACACTGAAGCTTTCTTT.

The chain recombines TRBV19 with TRBJ1-5, with 7 bases matching TRBD1. With 6 bases clipped from V and 4 bases from J, the junction kept 6 bases outside the gene matches. CDR3 length: 14 amino acids. Germline lookup yields CDR1 LNHDA and CDR2 SQIVND (reference sequence). This chain's CDR3 is CASSPTGINQPQHF. CDR3 DNA sequence: TGTGCCAGTAGCCCGACAGGGATTAATCAGCCCCAGCATTTT.

The chain is built from TRBV6-5 and TRBJ1-1; possibly TRBD1 for D (5 bases). V was shortened by 2 bases and J by 0 bases, with 10 bases between the two germline ends. This CDR3 region has 15 residues. Germline-derived CDR1 and CDR2 are MNHEY and SVGAGI. The CDR3 spells CASSYGAVMNTEAFF. In DNA form, the CDR3 reads TGTGCCAGCAGTTACGGGGCAGTAATGAACACTGAAGCTTTCTTT.

This clone came up a few times. The chain couples TRBV4-3 to TRBJ1-2; D possibly corresponds to TRBD1 (6 bases). V was pared by 0 bases and J by 3 bases, with 29 bases between. CDR1 is LGHNA and CDR2 is YSLEER in the germline V gene. The CDR3 is 21 residues long. For the CDR3, the DNA is TGCGCCAGCAGCCAAGATCTCGGCTTAATGCAAATACTAAGGGGGGACTATGGCTACACCTTC. Translated: CASSQDLGLMQILRGDYGYTF.

The table lists this clone with a count of one. The chain has TRBV18 and TRBJ1-3; 8 nucleotides match TRBD1. The CDR3 extends over 14 amino acids. The V gene's germline CDR1 is KGHSH and CDR2 LQKENI. Trimming at V came to 11 bases and at J to 0 bases, leaving 6 bases not matched to a gene. Written as DNA, the CDR3 is TGTGCCGCTTCAGGGGGCGGCTCTGGAAACACCATATATTTT. Translation: CAASGGGSGNTIYF.

This chain uses TRBV6-2 or TRBV6-3 with TRBJ2-7, with 8 bases matching TRBD1. Unmatched junction bases numbered 22, after V lost 6 bases and J lost 0 bases. Germline V gene sequence: CDR1 MNHEY, CDR2 SVGEGT. CDR3 length: 20 amino acids. CDR3 sequence reads: CASSQLPPGQAKGSSYEQYF. DNA of the CDR3: TGTGCCAGCAGCCAGTTACCTCCGGGACAGGCCAAAGGTAGCTCCTACGAGCAGTACTTC.

This clone was picked up many times. The chain recombines TRBV19 with TRBJ1-1, with D maybe TRBD1 (5 bases). Per germline, CDR1 LNHDA and CDR2 SQIVND (reference sequence). V lost 3 bases, J lost 1 base, and 9 bases lay in between. This CDR3 has 14 amino acids. CDR3 region: CASSIHGGNTEAFF. The CDR3 DNA is TGTGCCAGTAGTATCCATGGGGGGAACACTGAAGCTTTCTTT. Complete variable domain (other parts from reference TRBV19 and TRBJ1-1): DGGITQSPKYLFRKEGQNVTLSCEQNLNHDAMYWYRQDPGQGLRLIYYSQIVNDFQKGDIAEGYSVSREKKESFPLTVTSAQKNPTAFYLCASSIHGGNTEAFFGQGTRLTVV.

CDR3 sequence reads: CASSQPPLAGGNEQFF. As DNA, the CDR3 is TGTGCCAGCAGCCAGCCCCCACTAGCGGGAGGAAATGAGCAGTTCTTC. The chain combines TRBV7-8 with TRBJ2-1; 12 nucleotides line up with TRBD2. CDR3 length: 16 residues. Looked up from germline, CDR1 is SGHVS and CDR2 is FQNEAQ. V gave up 5 bases and J gave up 7 bases; unmatched junction bases: 9.

The V call is TRBV10-1, the J call TRBJ2-1, with a tentative D call TRBD2 (6 bases). Germline V gene lookup returns CDR1 WNHNN and CDR2 SYGVQD (reference sequence). The CDR3 has 15 residues. V gave up 2 bases and J gave up 2 bases, with 10 bases separating them. The DNA of the CDR3 is TGCGCCAGCAGTGAGGGGCGGGGTACCTACAATGAGCAGTTCTTC. It yields the protein CASSEGRGTYNEQFF.

The chain employs TRBV30 and TRBJ1-3; D remains ambiguous. The V gene lost 7 bases and the J gene lost 0 bases, with 10 bases spanning the gap. The CDR3 covers 13 residues. Per germline, CDR1 GTSNPN and CDR2 SVGIG (reference sequence). CDR3 in amino acids: CASQKSSGNTIYF. The DNA of the CDR3 is TGTGCCTCCCAAAAGAGCTCTGGAAACACCATATATTTT. Filled out from reference TRBV30 and TRBJ1-3, the complete variable domain reads SQTIHQWPATLVQPVGSPLSLECTVEGTSNPNLYWYRQAAGRGLQLLFYSVGIGQISSEVPQNLSASRPQDRQFILSSKKLLLSDSGFYLCASQKSSGNTIYFGEGSWLTVV.

The chain has TRBV18 and TRBJ2-3; D is perhaps TRBD2 (5 bases). Trimming shortened V by 2 bases and J by 1 base, and 13 bases separated the two germline ends. CDR1 KGHSH and CDR2 LQKENI come from the germline V gene. The CDR3 runs to 16 residues. The DNA of the CDR3 is TGTGCCAGCTCACCAACTGGGCCGAGGGGCACAGATACGCAGTATTTT. Translation: CASSPTGPRGTDTQYF.

V gene TRBV19 combines with J gene TRBJ2-1; TRBD1 matches at 7 bases. This CDR3 has 15 residues. V gave up 7 bases and J gave up 0 bases; unmatched junction bases: 6. CDR1 and CDR2 (germline): LNHDA, SQIVND (reference sequence). The CDR3 protein is CASTKTGSSYNEQFF. CDR3 nucleotide sequence: TGTGCCAGTACCAAGACAGGGTCCTCCTACAATGAGCAGTTCTTC.

This rearrangement joins TRBV19 to TRBJ2-7, with TRBD2 matching 10 bases. This CDR3 region has 15 residues. V lost 6 bases and J lost 3; bases outside the gene matches: 8. Per the germline V gene, CDR1 is LNHDA and CDR2 is SQIVND (reference sequence). CDR3 nucleotides: TGTGCCAGTAGCGAACTAGCGGGATTGTTCTACGAGCAGTACTTC. The encoded protein is CASSELAGLFYEQYF.